This record covers a single T cell receptor beta chain. Its antigen remains unidentified. Base quality data are lacking; no much larger clone is found one base away. The data were obtained in a study of blood T cell repertoires in COVID-19 (dated by TCRdb to about 2020). For context, the study as a whole: Samples from collaborators originated in the United States, Italy and Spain and spanned both the acute and convalescent phases of COVID-19. The material from the prospective study consisted of cDNA or gDNA derived from T cells, B-cell-depleted T cells, or PBMCs. The dataset comprised deeply sampled blood TCRbeta repertoires from subjects exposed to, actively infected with, or recovered from COVID-19. The repertoires were made available in a free public database intended to serve as a resource for research on the immune response to SARS-CoV-2. The samples were drawn from the first 160 participants of the ongoing ImmuneRACE study and from some 1,300 subjects provided by 6 global collaborators. A de-identified subject ID, COVID-19 status, age in years and sex were almost always included in the sample metadata. HLA class I and class II types, where available, came from metadata supplied by the sample provider rather than from assay-based typing.

TCRbeta CDR3 regions were amplified from genomic DNA by means of the immunoSEQ Assay, a bias-controlled multiplex PCR. The authors' pipeline ran thus. Nucleated cell counts per sample were estimated from amplification of reference gene primers within the assay. Sequence reads were collapsed and filtered to measure the absolute abundance of every unique TCRbeta CDR3 rearrangement. For each sample, productive Simpson clonality was calculated by taking the square root of Simpson's diversity index across productive rearrangements. The clones in this table, taken by TCRdb from immuneACCESS, are in-frame only. Not every clone is retained; where verified, under half of the shortfall comes from an unresolved V gene, and the cause of the rest is unknown. V and J calls and clone size follow that table, whereas D and trimming were derived from the DNA. For this sample there are some 290,000 clones; 85% to 90% appear just once. 1% of the sample rests with the top ten.

According to the germline V gene, CDR1 reads MDHEN and CDR2 reads SYDVKM. The CDR3 numbers 14 residues from cysteine through phenylalanine. The kept DNA is CDR3 alone, 42 bases in frame from the first base. V loses 1 base of germline sequence and J loses 4 bases, and the interval between the two ends is 11 bases. What the work shows at the level of the full study, not this receptor alone: The amount of clinical and demographic metadata varied by source and participant and was provided uncurated.

In Seattle, one collaborating source enrolled patients while the infection was active and tracked those patients longitudinally over the course of disease. Collaborating institutions collected whole blood in K2EDTA tubes following their own protocols. Collaborator samples were shipped for TCRbeta analysis as frozen whole blood, isolated PBMCs, or DNA extracted from either sample type. The rearranged chain carries TRBV28 and TRBJ2-7, with TRBD2 as a weak D call on 7 bases. The receptor was derived from a woman aged 35 to 49 with COVID-19, enrolled during active disease. Sequencing was done on a sample of peripheral blood. The CDR3 loop reads CASSLSGGQYEQYF. The nucleotide sequence reads as follows: TGTGCCAGCAGTTTATCGGGGGGCCAGTACGAGCAGTACTTC.